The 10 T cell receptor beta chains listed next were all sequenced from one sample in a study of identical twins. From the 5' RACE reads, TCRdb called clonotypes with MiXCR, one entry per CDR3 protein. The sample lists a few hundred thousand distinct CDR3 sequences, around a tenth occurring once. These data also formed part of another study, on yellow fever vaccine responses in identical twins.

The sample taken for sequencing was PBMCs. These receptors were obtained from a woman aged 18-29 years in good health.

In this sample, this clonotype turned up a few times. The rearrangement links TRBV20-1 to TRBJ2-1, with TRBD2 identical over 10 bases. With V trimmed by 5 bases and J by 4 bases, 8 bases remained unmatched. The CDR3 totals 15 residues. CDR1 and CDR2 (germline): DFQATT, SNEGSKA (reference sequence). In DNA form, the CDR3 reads TGCAGTGCTGGACAAACTAGCGGGGTTTACAATGAGCAGTTCTTC. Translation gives CSAGQTSGVYNEQFF.

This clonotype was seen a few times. The CDR3: CASRPGNNYGYTF. The CDR3 DNA reads TGTGCCAGCAGACCCGGGAATAACTATGGCTACACCTTC. The chain carries TRBV6-1 and TRBJ1-2; D ambiguous. Trimming pared 6 bases from V and 1 base from J, leaving 9 bases between. This CDR3 region has 13 residues. Germline values: CDR1 MNHNS, CDR2 SASEGT.

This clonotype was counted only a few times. CDR3 in amino acids: CASSLHSGTDYGYTF. The CDR3 region has the DNA TGTGCCAGCAGCCTCCACTCCGGGACGGACTATGGCTACACCTTC. This chain uses TRBV7-3 with TRBJ1-2; tentative D call: TRBD1 (5 bases). Germline assignment: CDR1 SGHTA and CDR2 FQGTGA. The ends were cut back, 5 bases at V and 3 bases at J, with 16 bases in the middle. CDR3 length equals 15 residues.

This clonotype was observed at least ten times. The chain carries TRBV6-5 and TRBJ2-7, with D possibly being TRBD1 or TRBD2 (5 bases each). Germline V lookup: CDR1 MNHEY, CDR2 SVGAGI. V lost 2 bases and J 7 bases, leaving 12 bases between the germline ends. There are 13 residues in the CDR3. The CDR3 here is CASSYGATGEQYF. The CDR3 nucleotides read TGTGCCAGCAGTTACGGGGCGACGGGAGAGCAGTACTTC.

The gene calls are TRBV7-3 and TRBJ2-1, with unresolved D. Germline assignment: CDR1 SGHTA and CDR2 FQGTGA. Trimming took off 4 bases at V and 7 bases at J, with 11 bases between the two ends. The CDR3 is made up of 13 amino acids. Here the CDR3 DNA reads TGTGCCAGCAGCTCCTATATAGGGAATGAGCAGTTCTTC. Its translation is CASSSYIGNEQFF.

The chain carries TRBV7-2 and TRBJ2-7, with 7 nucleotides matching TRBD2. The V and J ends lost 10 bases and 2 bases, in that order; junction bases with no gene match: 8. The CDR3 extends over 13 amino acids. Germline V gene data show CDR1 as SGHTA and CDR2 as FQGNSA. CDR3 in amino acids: CATRGAGAYEQYF. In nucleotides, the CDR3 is TGTGCCACCCGGGGCGCGGGGGCCTACGAGCAGTACTTC. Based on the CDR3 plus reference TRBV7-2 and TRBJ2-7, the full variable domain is GAGVSQSPSNKVTEKGKDVELRCDPISGHTALYWYRQSLGQGLEFLIYFQGNSAPDKSGLPSDRFSAERTGGSVSTLTIQRTQQEDSAVYLCATRGAGAYEQYFGPGTRLTVT.

The CDR3 bases are TGTGCCAGCAGCCTACAGGGGGCGCGTAATGAGCAGTTCTTC. Translated: CASSLQGARNEQFF. The chain combines TRBV3-1 with TRBJ2-1; 9 bases line up with TRBD1. Per the germline V gene, CDR1 is LGHDT and CDR2 is YNNKEL (reference sequence). The CDR3 runs 14 residues. The ends lost 4 bases at V and 7 bases at J; junction bases unmatched: 5.

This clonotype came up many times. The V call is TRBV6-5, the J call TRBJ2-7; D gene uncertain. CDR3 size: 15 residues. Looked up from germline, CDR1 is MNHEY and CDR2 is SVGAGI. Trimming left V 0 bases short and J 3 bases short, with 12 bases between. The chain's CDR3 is CASSYSDGSVYEQYF. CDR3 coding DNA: TGTGCCAGCAGTTACTCGGACGGATCCGTCTACGAGCAGTACTTC.

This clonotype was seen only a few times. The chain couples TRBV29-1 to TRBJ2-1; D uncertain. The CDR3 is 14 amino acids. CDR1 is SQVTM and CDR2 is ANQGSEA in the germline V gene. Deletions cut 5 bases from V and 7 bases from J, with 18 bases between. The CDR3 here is CSVFRQSQVNEQFF. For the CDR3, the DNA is TGCAGCGTTTTCCGGCAGTCCCAGGTGAATGAGCAGTTCTTC.

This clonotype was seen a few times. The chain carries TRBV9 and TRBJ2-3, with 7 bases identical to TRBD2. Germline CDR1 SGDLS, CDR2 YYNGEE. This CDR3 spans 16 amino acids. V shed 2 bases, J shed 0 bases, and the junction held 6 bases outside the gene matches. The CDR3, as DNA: TGTGCCAGCAGCGTGGCCTCGGGGGGAAGCACAGATACGCAGTATTTT. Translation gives CASSVASGGSTDTQYF. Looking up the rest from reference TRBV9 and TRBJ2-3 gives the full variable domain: DSGVTQTPKHLITATGQRVTLRCSPRSGDLSVYWYQQSLDQGLQFLIQYYNGEERAKGNILERFSAQQFPDLHSELNLSSLELGDSALYFCASSVASGGSTDTQYFGPGTRLTVL.